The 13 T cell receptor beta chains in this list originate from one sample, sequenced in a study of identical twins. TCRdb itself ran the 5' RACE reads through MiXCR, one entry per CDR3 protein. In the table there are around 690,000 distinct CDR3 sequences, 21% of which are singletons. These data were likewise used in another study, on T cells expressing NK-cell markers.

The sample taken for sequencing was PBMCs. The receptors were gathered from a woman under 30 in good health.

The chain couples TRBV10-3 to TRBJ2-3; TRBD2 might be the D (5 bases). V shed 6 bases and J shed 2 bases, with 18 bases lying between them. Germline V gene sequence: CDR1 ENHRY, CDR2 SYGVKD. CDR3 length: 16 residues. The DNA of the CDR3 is TGTGCCATCAGCCTAACACGGGGAAGGAACACAGATACGCAGTATTTT. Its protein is CAISLTRGRNTDTQYF.

The CDR3 sequence: CASSSLALTQYF. CDR3 DNA: TGTGCCAGCAGTTCTCTAGCGCTTACGCAGTATTTT. The chain is built from TRBV12-3 or TRBV12-4 and TRBJ2-3; D may be TRBD2 (6 bases). V was clipped by 4 bases and J by 8 bases, with 10 bases between them. This CDR3 is built from 12 residues.

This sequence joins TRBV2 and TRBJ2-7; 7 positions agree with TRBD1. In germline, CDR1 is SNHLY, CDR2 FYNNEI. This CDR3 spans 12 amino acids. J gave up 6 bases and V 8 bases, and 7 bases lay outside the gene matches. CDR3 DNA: TGTGCCAGCGGGCAGGGGGTAGGCGAGCAGTACTTC. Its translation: CASGQGVGEQYF.

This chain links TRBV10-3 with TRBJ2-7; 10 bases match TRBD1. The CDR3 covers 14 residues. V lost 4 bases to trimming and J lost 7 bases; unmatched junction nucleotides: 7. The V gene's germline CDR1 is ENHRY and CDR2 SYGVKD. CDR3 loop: CAISAQDRGQEQYF. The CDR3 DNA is TGTGCCATCAGTGCCCAAGACAGGGGGCAAGAGCAGTACTTC.

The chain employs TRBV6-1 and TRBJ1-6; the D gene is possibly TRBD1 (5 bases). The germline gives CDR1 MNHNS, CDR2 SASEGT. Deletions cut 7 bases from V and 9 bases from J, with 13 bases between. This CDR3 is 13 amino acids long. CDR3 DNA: TGTGCCAGCACAGGGCCCGGAATTTCACCCCTCCACTTT. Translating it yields CASTGPGISPLHF.

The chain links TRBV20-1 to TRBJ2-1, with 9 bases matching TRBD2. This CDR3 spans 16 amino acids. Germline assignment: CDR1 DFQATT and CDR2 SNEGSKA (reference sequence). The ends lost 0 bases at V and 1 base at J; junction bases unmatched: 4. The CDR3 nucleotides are TGCAGTGCTAGAGATAGCGGGGGCCATTCCTACAATGAGCAGTTCTTC. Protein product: CSARDSGGHSYNEQFF.

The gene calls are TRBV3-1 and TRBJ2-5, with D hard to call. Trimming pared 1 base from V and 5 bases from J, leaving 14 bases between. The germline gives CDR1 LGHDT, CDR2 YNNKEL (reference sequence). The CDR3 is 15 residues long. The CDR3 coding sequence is TGTGCCAGCAGCCAAGGGACCACCTGGGCGGAGACCCAGTACTTC. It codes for CASSQGTTWAETQYF.

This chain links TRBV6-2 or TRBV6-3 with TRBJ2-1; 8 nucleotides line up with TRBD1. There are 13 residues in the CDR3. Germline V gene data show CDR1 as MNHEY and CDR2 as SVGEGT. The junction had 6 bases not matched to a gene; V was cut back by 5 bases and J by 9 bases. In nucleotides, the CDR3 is TGTGCCAGCAGTGGACAGGGAGTCGCTGAGCAGTTCTTC. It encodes CASSGQGVAEQFF.

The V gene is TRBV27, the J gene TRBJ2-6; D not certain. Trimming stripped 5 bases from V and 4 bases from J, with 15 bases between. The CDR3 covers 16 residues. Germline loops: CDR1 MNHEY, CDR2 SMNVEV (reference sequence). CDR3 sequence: CASSLLDWAGANVLTF. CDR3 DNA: TGTGCCAGCAGTCTACTCGACTGGGCGGGGGCCAACGTCCTGACTTTC.

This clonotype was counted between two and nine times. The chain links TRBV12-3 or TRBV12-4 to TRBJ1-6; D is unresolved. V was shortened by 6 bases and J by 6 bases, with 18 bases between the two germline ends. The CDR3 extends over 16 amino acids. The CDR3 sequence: CASSPQPDAVNSPLHF. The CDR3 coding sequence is TGTGCCAGCAGCCCCCAGCCGGACGCTGTTAATTCACCCCTCCACTTT.

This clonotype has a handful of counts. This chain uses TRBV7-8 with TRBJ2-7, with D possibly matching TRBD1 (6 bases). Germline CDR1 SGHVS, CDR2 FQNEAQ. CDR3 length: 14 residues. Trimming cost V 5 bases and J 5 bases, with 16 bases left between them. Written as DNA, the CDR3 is TGTGCCAGCAGCCGATACTCGGACAGTAACGAGCAGTACTTC. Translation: CASSRYSDSNEQYF.

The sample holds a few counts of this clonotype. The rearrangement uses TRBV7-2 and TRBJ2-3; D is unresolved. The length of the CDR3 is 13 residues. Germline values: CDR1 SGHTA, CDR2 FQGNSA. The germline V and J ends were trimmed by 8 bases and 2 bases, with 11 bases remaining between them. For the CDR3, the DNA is TGTGCCAGCCTCGAAGGGAACACAGATACGCAGTATTTT. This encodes CASLEGNTDTQYF.

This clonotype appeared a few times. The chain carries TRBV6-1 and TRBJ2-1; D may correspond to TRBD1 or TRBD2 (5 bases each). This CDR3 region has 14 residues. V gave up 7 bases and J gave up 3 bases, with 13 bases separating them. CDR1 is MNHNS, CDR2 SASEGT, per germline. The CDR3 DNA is TGTGCCAGCACTAGGGACGGGAACTACAATGAGCAGTTCTTC. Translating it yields CASTRDGNYNEQFF.